The 2 T cell receptor beta chains in this list originate from one sample, sequenced in a study of blood T cell repertoires in COVID-19 (TCRdb year 2020). The protocol used for the library was the immunoSEQ multiplex PCR assay. TCRdb limited this immuneACCESS table to in-frame rearrangements with V and J called. A share of clones is missing; checked studies link under half to unresolved V genes, and the rest is unexplained. The sample table records hundreds of thousands of clones; roughly 85% of these occur just once. 4% to 6% of the sample goes to the ten largest clones. Sequences were obtained from peripheral blood. The receptor source for this set is a man over 45 with active or convalescent COVID-19.

This clone has more than one count but fewer than ten. V usage is TRBV29-1 and J usage is TRBJ2-1; TRBD2 is a possible D gene (7 bases). From germline, CDR1 is SQVTM and CDR2 ANQGSEA. V lost 1 base, J lost 9 bases, and 16 bases lay in between. The CDR3 runs 14 residues. This CDR3 reads CSVEGRGAHGEQFF. DNA of the CDR3: TGCAGCGTTGAAGGTCGGGGGGCGCACGGTGAGCAGTTCTTC.

This chain connects TRBV25-1 to TRBJ2-1, with a tentative D call TRBD1 (5 bases). V lost 0 bases and J lost 6, with 12 bases in between. The CDR3 sequence is 15 residues long. Per germline, CDR1 MGHDK and CDR2 SYGVNS. The CDR3 DNA reads as TGTGCCAGCAGTGAATACGGTCAGGGATTCAATGAGCAGTTCTTC. It codes for CASSEYGQGFNEQFF.